The 24 T cell receptor beta chains below come from one sample, sequenced in a study of blood T cell repertoires in COVID-19. Profiling relied on immunoSEQ multiplex PCR, and the TCRdb table lists in-frame clones only, not all of them. The data contain about 270,000 clones, over 70% of them singletons. The sequenced material came from peripheral blood. The source is a man older than 75 with acute or convalescent COVID-19.

The chain combines TRBV28 with TRBJ2-1, with TRBD2 as a possible D gene (6 bases). Germline V gives CDR1 MDHEN, CDR2 SYDVKM. The CDR3 length is 15 residues. Deletions cut 7 bases from V and 0 bases from J, with 13 bases between. The CDR3 region is CASTGGDVSYNEQFF. In DNA, the CDR3 is TGTGCCAGCACGGGCGGGGATGTCTCCTACAATGAGCAGTTCTTC.

There are a few counts of this clone. The J gene is TRBJ1-4, the V gene TRBV28; 9 bases map to TRBD1. The CDR3 runs 14 residues. V lost 7 bases, J lost 4 bases, and 4 bases stayed unmatched. Germline CDR1 reads MDHEN; CDR2 reads SYDVKM. Here the CDR3 reads CASKKGQGNEKLFF. DNA of the CDR3: TGTGCCAGCAAGAAGGGACAGGGTAATGAAAAACTGTTTTTT.

This chain joins TRBV28 and TRBJ2-5; 8 positions match TRBD1. V gave up 2 bases and J gave up 4 bases; unmatched junction bases: 6. Germline V CDR1 and CDR2: MDHEN, SYDVKM. There are 15 residues in the CDR3. Here the CDR3 DNA reads TGTGCCAGCAGTTTAGGGCCAGGGGGCCGAGAGACCCAGTACTTC. The encoded protein is CASSLGPGGRETQYF.

This rearrangement joins TRBV11-2 to TRBJ1-5, with a tentative D call TRBD1 (5 bases). V lost 5 bases, J lost 4 bases, and 15 bases lay in between. The CDR3 has 15 residues. The germline CDR1 and CDR2 sequences are SGHAT and FQNNGV. The CDR3 nucleotides are TGTGCCAGCAGCCGAAAGGGGATACGGAATCAGCCCCAGCATTTT. It codes for CASSRKGIRNQPQHF.

This clone was recorded only once. This rearrangement joins TRBV6-1 to TRBJ1-6; D is unresolved. V lost 3 bases and J 2 bases, leaving 8 bases between the germline ends. CDR1 and CDR2 from the germline V gene are MNHNS and SASEGT. The CDR3 covers 15 residues. The CDR3 loop reads CASSEGSTYNSPLHF. The CDR3 nucleotides read TGTGCCAGCAGTGAGGGGAGCACCTATAATTCACCCCTCCACTTT.

The V gene is TRBV5-1, the J gene TRBJ2-3; D may be TRBD2 (6 bases). With 5 bases removed from V and 0 bases from J, the gap between germline ends came to 13 bases. Germline assignment: CDR1 SGHRS and CDR2 YFSETQ. The CDR3 is made up of 15 amino acids. The CDR3: CASRRDSTSTDTQYF. As DNA, the CDR3 is TGCGCCAGCAGGCGGGACTCAACTAGCACAGATACGCAGTATTTT.

This rearrangement joins TRBV5-6 to TRBJ2-1; TRBD2 agrees at 8 bases. The ends lost 5 bases at V and 7 bases at J; junction bases unmatched: 8. Germline CDR1 and CDR2: SGHDT and YYEEEE. This CDR3 has 14 amino acids. CDR3 nucleotides: TGTGCCAGCAGAAAGCGGGGGACCTTAAATGAGCAGTTCTTC. Protein sequence: CASRKRGTLNEQFF.

This chain joins TRBV5-1 and TRBJ1-2; D is ambiguous. CDR1 and CDR2 (germline): SGHRS, YFSETQ. Between the trimmed V and J ends, which lost 4 bases and 7 bases, there was a span of 23 bases. The CDR3 length is 16 residues. The CDR3 coding sequence is TGCGCCAGCAGCCCCGCCGACTCGACACTAGCAGGTGGCTACACCTTC. It codes for CASSPADSTLAGGYTF.

This chain connects TRBV4-1 to TRBJ2-1, with 11 nucleotides matching TRBD2. The CDR3 runs to 15 residues. The V gene end was trimmed by 3 bases and the J gene end by 5 bases; junction bases not matched to a gene: 3. Germline assignment: CDR1 MGHRA and CDR2 YSYEKL. CDR3 residues: CASSQGLAADNEQFF. The CDR3 DNA is TGCGCCAGCAGCCAGGGACTAGCGGCCGACAATGAGCAGTTCTTC.

The rearrangement links TRBV28 to TRBJ1-2, with 7 bases that match TRBD1. CDR1 and CDR2 from the germline V gene are MDHEN and SYDVKM. The CDR3 runs 15 residues. The ends lost 1 base at V and 4 bases at J; junction bases unmatched: 6. The CDR3 spells CASSLSRGWLYGYTF. CDR3 coding DNA: TGTGCCAGCAGTTTATCCAGGGGGTGGCTCTATGGCTACACCTTC.

This clone was detected a few times. The CDR3 region has the DNA TGTGCCAGCAGTTCCCCTAGCGGGATAACCTACGAGCAGTACTTC. It codes for CASSSPSGITYEQYF. This chain uses TRBV28 with TRBJ2-7; 9 positions match TRBD2. The germline CDR1 and CDR2 sequences are MDHEN and SYDVKM. The CDR3 totals 15 residues. V was pared by 4 bases and J by 2 bases, with 6 bases of the junction left unmatched.

V usage is TRBV6-5 and J usage is TRBJ1-1, with no clear D. Trimming removed 2 bases at V and 5 bases at J, with 9 bases between. Germline CDR1 MNHEY, CDR2 SVGAGI. CDR3 length equals 13 residues. The chain's CDR3 is CASSYGRETEAFF. The CDR3 coding sequence is TGTGCCAGCAGTTACGGCCGGGAGACTGAAGCTTTCTTT.

The chain has TRBV11-3 and TRBJ2-2; the D gene is possibly TRBD1 (7 bases). CDR3 size: 14 residues. V lost 5 bases, J lost 6 bases, and 13 bases lay in between. Germline V gene sequence: CDR1 SGHNT, CDR2 YENEEA. The CDR3 region is CASSAGTVSGELFF. DNA of the CDR3: TGTGCCAGCAGCGCGGGGACAGTCTCCGGGGAGCTGTTTTTT.

The rearrangement links TRBV2 to TRBJ2-6; the D gene is possibly TRBD2 (7 bases). The germline gives CDR1 SNHLY, CDR2 FYNNEI. V gave up 3 bases and J gave up 2 bases, with 8 bases separating them. The CDR3 covers 15 residues. In nucleotides, the CDR3 is TGTGCCAGCAGTGACGGGGGGCCTGGGGCCAACGTCCTGACTTTC. Amino acids: CASSDGGPGANVLTF.

V is TRBV19 and J is TRBJ2-1, with D possibly TRBD1 on 6 matching bases. The length of the CDR3 is 14 residues. The germline V gene has CDR1 LNHDA and CDR2 SQIVND (reference sequence). The germline V and J ends were trimmed by 2 bases and 7 bases, with 12 bases remaining between them. CDR3 in DNA: TGTGCCAGTAGTATAACCTTGGACAGAAATGAGCAGTTCTTC. Its protein is CASSITLDRNEQFF.

V gene TRBV2 combines with J gene TRBJ2-7, with a possible D match to TRBD1 (6 bases). V lost 3 bases and J lost 11, with 14 bases in between. The CDR3 totals 12 residues. CDR1 is SNHLY and CDR2 is FYNNEI in the germline V gene. The CDR3 DNA is TGTGCCAGCAGTGAGGCAGGGGCGCGGAAGTACTTC. Protein: CASSEAGARKYF.

As regards this clone: The sample holds other DNA sequences that translate to the same CDR3. V and J are TRBV5-1 and TRBJ2-1, with D hard to call. This CDR3 has 13 amino acids. Deletions cut 0 bases from V and 3 bases from J, with 4 bases between. The V gene's germline CDR1 is SGHRS and CDR2 YFSETQ. CDR3: CASSLDSYNEQFF. The CDR3 nucleotides read TGCGCCAGCAGCTTGGACAGCTACAATGAGCAGTTCTTC.

The V and J genes are TRBV5-1 and TRBJ1-4; the D is unclear. Germline CDR1 is SGHRS and CDR2 is YFSETQ. The CDR3 is 15 amino acids. With 0 bases removed from V and 5 bases from J, the gap between germline ends came to 11 bases. DNA for the CDR3: TGCGCCAGCAGCTTGGCCAACGGGTTGAATGAAAAACTGTTTTTT. This gives the protein CASSLANGLNEKLFF.

The chain carries TRBV7-3 and TRBJ2-6, with 9 bases aligning to TRBD1. The CDR3 extends over 19 amino acids. V was pared by 5 bases and J by 2 bases, with 13 bases of the junction left unmatched. The germline V gene has CDR1 SGHTA and CDR2 FQGTGA. In DNA form, the CDR3 reads TGTGCCAGCAGCCTAAGCTCCGGGACAGGGAGCACTGGGGCCAACGTCCTGACTTTC. Translating it yields CASSLSSGTGSTGANVLTF.

This chain links TRBV28 with TRBJ1-1; D is unclear. Germline V lookup: CDR1 MDHEN, CDR2 SYDVKM. The CDR3 length is 14 residues. V was pared by 2 bases and J by 3 bases, with 10 bases between. CDR3: CASSLSQADTEAFF. The CDR3 DNA is TGTGCCAGCAGTTTAAGTCAGGCAGACACTGAAGCTTTCTTT.

The V and J genes are TRBV7-2 and TRBJ1-2; D gene ambiguous. CDR1 and CDR2 (germline): SGHTA, FQGNSA. Trimming left V 1 base short and J 4 bases short, with 13 bases between. This CDR3 region has 15 residues. CDR3 loop: CASSLVRGSSYGYTF. As DNA, the CDR3 is TGTGCCAGCAGCTTAGTCCGCGGGTCGAGCTATGGCTACACCTTC.

The rearrangement joins TRBV5-6 to TRBJ1-1; D is perhaps TRBD1 (5 bases). Germline V gene sequence: CDR1 SGHDT, CDR2 YYEEEE. The CDR3 has 14 amino acids. The V end lost 4 bases, the J end lost 1 base, and 11 bases lay between the germline ends. CDR3 sequence (DNA): TGTGCCAGCAGCCCCCGGGGGACGAACACTGAAGCTTTCTTT. Residues: CASSPRGTNTEAFF.

V is TRBV28 and J is TRBJ2-7, with D tentatively TRBD2 (5 bases). The CDR3 runs 14 residues. Germline CDR1 is MDHEN and CDR2 is SYDVKM. Between the trimmed V and J ends, which lost 6 bases and 9 bases, there was a span of 21 bases. The CDR3 protein is CASSQPPRGEGQYF. DNA for the CDR3: TGTGCCAGCAGCCAACCCCCCCGAGGCGAGGGGCAGTACTTC. Filled out from reference TRBV28 and TRBJ2-7, the complete variable domain reads DVKVTQSSRYLVKRTGEKVFLECVQDMDHENMFWYRQDPGLGLRLIYFSYDVKMKEKGDIPEGYSVSREKKERFSLILESASTNQTSMYLCASSQPPRGEGQYFGPGTRLTVT.

This rearrangement joins TRBV18 to TRBJ2-2; D remains unclear. The CDR3 is made up of 12 amino acids. Germline CDR1 and CDR2: KGHSH and LQKENI. Trimming left V 1 base short and J 8 bases short, with 5 bases between. The CDR3 DNA sequence: TGTGCCAGCTCACCACGTTCTGGGGAGCTGTTTTTT. It translates to CASSPRSGELFF. Full variable domain (rest looked up from reference TRBV18 and TRBJ2-2): NAGVMQNPRHLVRRRGQEARLRCSPMKGHSHVYWYRQLPEEGLKFMVYLQKENIIDESGMPKERFSAEFPKEGPSILRIQQVVRGDSAAYFCASSPRSGELFFGEGSRLTVL.